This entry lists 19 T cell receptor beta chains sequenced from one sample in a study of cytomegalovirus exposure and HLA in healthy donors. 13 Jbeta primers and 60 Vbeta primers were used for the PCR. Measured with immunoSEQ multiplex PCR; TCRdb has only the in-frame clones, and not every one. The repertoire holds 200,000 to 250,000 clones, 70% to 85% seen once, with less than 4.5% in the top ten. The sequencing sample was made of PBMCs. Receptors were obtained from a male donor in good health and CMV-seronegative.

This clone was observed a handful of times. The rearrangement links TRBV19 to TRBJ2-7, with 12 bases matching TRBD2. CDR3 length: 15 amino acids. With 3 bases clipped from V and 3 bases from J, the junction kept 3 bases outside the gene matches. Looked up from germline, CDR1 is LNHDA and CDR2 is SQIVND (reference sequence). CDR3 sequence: CASSMRLAGVYEQYF. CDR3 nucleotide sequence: TGTGCCAGTAGTATGAGACTAGCGGGAGTCTACGAGCAGTACTTC.

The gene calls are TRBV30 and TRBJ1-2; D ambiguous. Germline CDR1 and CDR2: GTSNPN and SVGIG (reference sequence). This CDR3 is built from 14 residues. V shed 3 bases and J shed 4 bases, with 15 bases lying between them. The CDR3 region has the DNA TGTGCCTGGAGCCCCATTGTAGTCGGCTATGGCTACACCTTC. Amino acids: CAWSPIVVGYGYTF.

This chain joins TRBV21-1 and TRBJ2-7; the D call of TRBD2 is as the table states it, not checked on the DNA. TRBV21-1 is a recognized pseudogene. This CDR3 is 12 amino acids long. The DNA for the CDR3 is TGTGCCAGCAGCCCACTATTTTACGAGCAGTACTTC. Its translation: CASSPLFYEQYF.

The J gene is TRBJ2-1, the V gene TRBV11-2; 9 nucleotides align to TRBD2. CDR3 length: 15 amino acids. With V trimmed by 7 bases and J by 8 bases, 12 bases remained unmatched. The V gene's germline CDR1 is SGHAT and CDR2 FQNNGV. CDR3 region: CASTREGGRVDEQFF. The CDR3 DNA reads TGTGCCAGCACCCGCGAGGGCGGGAGGGTGGATGAGCAGTTCTTC.

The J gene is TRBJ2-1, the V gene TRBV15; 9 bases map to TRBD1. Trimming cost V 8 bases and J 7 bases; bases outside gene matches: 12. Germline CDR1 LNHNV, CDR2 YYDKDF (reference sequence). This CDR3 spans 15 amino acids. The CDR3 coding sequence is TGTGCCACCGAGAAAAGGACAGGGGCGAATAATGAGCAGTTCTTC. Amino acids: CATEKRTGANNEQFF.

The CDR3 DNA reads as TGTGCCAGCAGATCCAGGGGGCGCGGGGGTGGCTACACCTTC. Amino acid sequence: CASRSRGRGGGYTF. V is TRBV28 and J is TRBJ1-2, with TRBD1 matching 8 bases. Germline V gene sequence: CDR1 MDHEN, CDR2 SYDVKM. V lost 6 bases to trimming and J lost 7 bases; unmatched junction nucleotides: 10. The CDR3 contains 14 residues.

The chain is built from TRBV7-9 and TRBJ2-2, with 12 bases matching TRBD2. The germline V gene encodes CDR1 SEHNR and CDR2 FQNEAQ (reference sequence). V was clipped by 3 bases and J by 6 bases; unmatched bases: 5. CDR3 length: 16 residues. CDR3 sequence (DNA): TGTGCCAGCAGCTTTGCCCTAGCGGGAGGGCCCGGGGAGCTGTTTTTT. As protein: CASSFALAGGPGELFF. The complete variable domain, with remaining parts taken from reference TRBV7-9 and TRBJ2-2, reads DTGVSQNPRHKITKRGQNVTFRCDPISEHNRLYWYRQTLGQGPEFLTYFQNEAQLEKSRLLSDRFSAERPKGSFSTLEIQRTEQGDSAMYLCASSFALAGGPGELFFGEGSRLTVL.

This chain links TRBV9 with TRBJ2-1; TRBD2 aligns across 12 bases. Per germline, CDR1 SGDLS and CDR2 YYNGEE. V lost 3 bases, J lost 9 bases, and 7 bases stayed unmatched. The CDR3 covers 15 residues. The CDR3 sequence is CASSDRLAGVGEQFF. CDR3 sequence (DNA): TGTGCCAGCAGCGACCGACTAGCGGGAGTTGGTGAGCAGTTCTTC.

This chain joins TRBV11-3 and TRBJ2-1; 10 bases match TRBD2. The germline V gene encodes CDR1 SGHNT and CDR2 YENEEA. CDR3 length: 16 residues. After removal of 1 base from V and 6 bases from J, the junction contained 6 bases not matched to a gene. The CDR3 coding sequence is TGTGCCAGCAGCTTAGCCGCTAGCGGGAGAGGCAATGAGCAGTTCTTC. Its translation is CASSLAASGRGNEQFF.

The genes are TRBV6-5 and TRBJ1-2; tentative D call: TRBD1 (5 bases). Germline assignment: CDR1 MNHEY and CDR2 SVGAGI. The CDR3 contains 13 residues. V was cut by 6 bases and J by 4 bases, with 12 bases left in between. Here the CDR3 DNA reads TGTGCCAGCAGCCTAGACAGAGCCTATGGCTACACCTTC. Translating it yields CASSLDRAYGYTF.

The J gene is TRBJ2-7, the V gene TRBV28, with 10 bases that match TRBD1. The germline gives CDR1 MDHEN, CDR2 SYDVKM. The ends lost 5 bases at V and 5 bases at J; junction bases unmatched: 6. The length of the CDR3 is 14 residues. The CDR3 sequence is CASSLGQGRHEQYF. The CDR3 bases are TGTGCCAGCAGTCTGGGACAGGGGCGTCACGAGCAGTACTTC.

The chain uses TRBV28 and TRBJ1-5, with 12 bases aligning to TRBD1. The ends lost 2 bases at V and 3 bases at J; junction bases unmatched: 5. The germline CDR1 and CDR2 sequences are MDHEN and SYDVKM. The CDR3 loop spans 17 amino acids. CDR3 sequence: CASSLLGTGGLNQPQHF. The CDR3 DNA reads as TGTGCCAGCAGTTTACTAGGGACAGGGGGCCTCAATCAGCCCCAGCATTTT.

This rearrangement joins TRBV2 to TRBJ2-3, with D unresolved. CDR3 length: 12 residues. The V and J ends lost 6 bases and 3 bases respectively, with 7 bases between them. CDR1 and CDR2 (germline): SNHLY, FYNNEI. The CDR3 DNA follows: TGTGCCAGCAGGGTCGGTACAGATACGCAGTATTTT. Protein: CASRVGTDTQYF.

CDR3 DNA sequence: TGTGCCAGCAGCTTCCCCGACAGGGGCGCTTTCTTT. Translating gives CASSFPDRGAFF. V gene TRBV7-9 combines with J gene TRBJ1-1; 8 bases match TRBD1. The germline V gene encodes CDR1 SEHNR and CDR2 FQNEAQ (reference sequence). V shed 3 bases, J shed 11 bases, and the junction held 5 bases outside the gene matches. The CDR3 length is 12 residues.

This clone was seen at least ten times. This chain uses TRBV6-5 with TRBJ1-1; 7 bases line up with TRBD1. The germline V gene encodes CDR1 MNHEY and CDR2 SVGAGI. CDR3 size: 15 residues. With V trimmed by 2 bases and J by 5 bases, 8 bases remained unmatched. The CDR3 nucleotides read TGTGCCAGCAGTTACACCCCAGACAGGGTGACTGAAGCTTTCTTT. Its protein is CASSYTPDRVTEAFF.

CDR3: CASSLGLQIPETQYF. The DNA for the CDR3 is TGCGCCAGCAGCTTGGGCTTACAGATTCCGGAGACCCAGTACTTC. The chain recombines TRBV5-1 with TRBJ2-5; D is uncertain. Per germline, CDR1 SGHRS and CDR2 YFSETQ. The V and J ends lost 0 bases and 5 bases respectively, with 14 bases between them. The CDR3 sequence is 15 residues long.

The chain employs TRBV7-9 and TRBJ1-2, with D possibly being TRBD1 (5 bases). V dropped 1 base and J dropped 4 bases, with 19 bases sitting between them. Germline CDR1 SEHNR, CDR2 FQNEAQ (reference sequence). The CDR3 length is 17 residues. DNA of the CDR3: TGTGCCAGCAGCTTAGGGGATGTTGGACAAACCCTCTATGGCTACACCTTC. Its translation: CASSLGDVGQTLYGYTF.

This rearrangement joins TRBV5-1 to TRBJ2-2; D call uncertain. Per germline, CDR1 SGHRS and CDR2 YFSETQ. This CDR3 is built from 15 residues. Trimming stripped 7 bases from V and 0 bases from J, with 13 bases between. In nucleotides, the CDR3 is TGCGCCAGCTGCGCAGGTATCACGAACACCGGGGAGCTGTTTTTT. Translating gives CASCAGITNTGELFF.

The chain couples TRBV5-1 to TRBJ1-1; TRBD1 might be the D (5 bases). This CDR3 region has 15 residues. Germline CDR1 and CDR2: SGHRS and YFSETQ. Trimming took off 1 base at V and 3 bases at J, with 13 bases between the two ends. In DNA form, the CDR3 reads TGCGCCAGCAGCTTGATCCGGGGGTCGGACACTGAAGCTTTCTTT. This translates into CASSLIRGSDTEAFF.